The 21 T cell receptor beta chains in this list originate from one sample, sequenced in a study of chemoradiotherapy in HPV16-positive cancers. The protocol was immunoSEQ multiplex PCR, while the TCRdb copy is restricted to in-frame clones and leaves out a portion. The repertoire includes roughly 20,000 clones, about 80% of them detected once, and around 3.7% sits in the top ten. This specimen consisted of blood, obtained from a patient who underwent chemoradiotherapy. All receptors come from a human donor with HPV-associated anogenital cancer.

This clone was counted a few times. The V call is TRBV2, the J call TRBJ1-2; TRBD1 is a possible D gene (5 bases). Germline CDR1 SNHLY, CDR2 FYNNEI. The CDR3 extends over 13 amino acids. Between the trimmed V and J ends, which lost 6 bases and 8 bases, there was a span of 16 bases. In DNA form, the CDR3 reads TGTGCCAGCAGCCGGACTCAGGGAGGCGGCTACACCTTC. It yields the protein CASSRTQGGGYTF.

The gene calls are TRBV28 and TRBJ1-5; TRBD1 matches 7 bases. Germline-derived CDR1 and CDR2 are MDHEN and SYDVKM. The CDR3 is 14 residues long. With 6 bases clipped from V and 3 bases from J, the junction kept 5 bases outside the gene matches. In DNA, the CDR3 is TGTGCCAGCAGCCAAACAGGGGCCAATCAGCCCCAGCATTTT. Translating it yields CASSQTGANQPQHF. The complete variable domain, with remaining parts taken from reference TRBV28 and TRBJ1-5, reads DVKVTQSSRYLVKRTGEKVFLECVQDMDHENMFWYRQDPGLGLRLIYFSYDVKMKEKGDIPEGYSVSREKKERFSLILESASTNQTSMYLCASSQTGANQPQHFGDGTRLSIL.

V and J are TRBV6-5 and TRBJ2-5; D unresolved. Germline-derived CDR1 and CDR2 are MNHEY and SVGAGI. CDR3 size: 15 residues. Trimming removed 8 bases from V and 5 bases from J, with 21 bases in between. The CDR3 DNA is TGTGCCAGCCAATCTATGGAACAAGGTCAGGAGACCCAGTACTTC. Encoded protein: CASQSMEQGQETQYF.

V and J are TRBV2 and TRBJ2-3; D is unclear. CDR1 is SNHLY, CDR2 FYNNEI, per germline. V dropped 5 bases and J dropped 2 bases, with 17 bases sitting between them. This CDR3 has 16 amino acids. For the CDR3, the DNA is TGTGCCAGCAGTTACGGTTCGTCCCTGAACACAGATACGCAGTATTTT. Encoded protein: CASSYGSSLNTDTQYF.

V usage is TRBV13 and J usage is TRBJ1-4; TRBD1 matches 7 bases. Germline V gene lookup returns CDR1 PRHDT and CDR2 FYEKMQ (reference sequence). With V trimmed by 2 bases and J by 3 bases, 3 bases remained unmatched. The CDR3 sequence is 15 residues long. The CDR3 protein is CASSLTGEANEKLFF. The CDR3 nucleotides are TGTGCCAGCAGCTTAACAGGGGAGGCTAATGAAAAACTGTTTTTT.

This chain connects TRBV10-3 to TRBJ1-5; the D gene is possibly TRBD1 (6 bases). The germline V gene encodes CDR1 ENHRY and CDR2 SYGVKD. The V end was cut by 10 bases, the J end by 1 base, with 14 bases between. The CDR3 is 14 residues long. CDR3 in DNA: TGTGCCACCGTACAGGGACTCAGCAATCAGCCCCAGCATTTT. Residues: CATVQGLSNQPQHF.

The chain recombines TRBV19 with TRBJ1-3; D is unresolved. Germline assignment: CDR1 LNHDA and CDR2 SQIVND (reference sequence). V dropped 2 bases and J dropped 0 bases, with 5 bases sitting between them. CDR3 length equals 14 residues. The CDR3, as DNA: TGTGCCAGTAGTATACGAGGCTCTGGAAACACCATATATTTT. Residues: CASSIRGSGNTIYF.

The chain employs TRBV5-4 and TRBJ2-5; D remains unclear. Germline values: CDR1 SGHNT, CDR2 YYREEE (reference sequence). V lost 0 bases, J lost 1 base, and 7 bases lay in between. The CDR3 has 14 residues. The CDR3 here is CASSLEVFQETQYF. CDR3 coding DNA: TGTGCCAGCAGCTTGGAGGTGTTCCAAGAGACCCAGTACTTC.

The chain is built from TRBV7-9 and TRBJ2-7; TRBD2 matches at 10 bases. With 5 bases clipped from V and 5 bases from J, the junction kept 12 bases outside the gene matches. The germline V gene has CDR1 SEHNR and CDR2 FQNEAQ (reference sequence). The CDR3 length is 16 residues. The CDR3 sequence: CASSKRLAGVSDEQYF. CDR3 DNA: TGTGCCAGCAGCAAACGGCTAGCGGGGGTTTCGGACGAGCAGTACTTC.

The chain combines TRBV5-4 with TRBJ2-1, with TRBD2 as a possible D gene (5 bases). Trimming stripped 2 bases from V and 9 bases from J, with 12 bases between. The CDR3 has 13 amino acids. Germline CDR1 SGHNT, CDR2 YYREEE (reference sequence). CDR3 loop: CASSLPPAGEQFF. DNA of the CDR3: TGTGCCAGCAGCTTACCGCCCGCGGGTGAGCAGTTCTTC.

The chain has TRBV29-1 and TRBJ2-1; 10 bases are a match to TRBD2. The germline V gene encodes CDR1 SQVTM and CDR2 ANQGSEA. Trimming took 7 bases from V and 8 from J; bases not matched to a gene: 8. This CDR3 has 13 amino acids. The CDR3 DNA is TGCAGCGCATCGGGACTAGCGTCCCATGAGCAGTTCTTC. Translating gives CSASGLASHEQFF.

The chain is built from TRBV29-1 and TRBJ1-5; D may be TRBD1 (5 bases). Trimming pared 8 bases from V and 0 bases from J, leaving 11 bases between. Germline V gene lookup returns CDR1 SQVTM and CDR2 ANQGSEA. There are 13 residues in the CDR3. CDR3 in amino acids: CSCRENSNQPQHF. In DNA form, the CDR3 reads TGCAGCTGCAGGGAGAATAGCAATCAGCCCCAGCATTTT.

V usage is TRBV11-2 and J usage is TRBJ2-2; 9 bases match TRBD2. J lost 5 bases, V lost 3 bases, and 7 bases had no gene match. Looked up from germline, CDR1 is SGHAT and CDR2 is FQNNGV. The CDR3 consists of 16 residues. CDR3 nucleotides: TGTGCCAGCAGCTTCAGGGGTAGCGGGGGTACCGGGGAGCTGTTTTTT. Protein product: CASSFRGSGGTGELFF.

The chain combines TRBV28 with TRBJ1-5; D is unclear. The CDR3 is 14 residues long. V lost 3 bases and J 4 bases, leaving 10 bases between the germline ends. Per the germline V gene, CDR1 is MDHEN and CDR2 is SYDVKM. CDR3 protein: CASSFRSGNQPQHF. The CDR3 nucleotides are TGTGCCAGCAGTTTTCGCAGCGGGAATCAGCCCCAGCATTTT.

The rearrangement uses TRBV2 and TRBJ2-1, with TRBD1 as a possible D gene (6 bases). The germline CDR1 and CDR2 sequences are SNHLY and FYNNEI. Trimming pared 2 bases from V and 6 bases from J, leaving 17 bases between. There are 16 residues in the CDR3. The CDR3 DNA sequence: TGTGCCAGCAGTGAAAATTCGGGACACTATCTCAATGAGCAGTTCTTC. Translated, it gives CASSENSGHYLNEQFF.

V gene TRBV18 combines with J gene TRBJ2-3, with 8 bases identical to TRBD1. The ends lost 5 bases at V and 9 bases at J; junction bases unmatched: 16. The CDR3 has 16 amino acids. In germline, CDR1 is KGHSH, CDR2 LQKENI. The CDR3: CASSSSTGVPVETQYF. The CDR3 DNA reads TGTGCCAGCTCATCCTCGACAGGGGTCCCTGTGGAGACGCAGTATTTT. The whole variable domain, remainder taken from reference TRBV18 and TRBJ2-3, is NAGVMQNPRHLVRRRGQEARLRCSPMKGHSHVYWYRQLPEEGLKFMVYLQKENIIDESGMPKERFSAEFPKEGPSILRIQQVVRGDSAAYFCASSSSTGVPVETQYFGPGTRLTVL.

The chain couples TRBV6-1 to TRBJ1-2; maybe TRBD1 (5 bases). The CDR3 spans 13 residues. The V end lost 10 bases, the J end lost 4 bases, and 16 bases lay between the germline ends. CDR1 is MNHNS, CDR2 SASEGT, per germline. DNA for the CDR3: TGTGCCATCACCAGGGACGGGATCTATGGCTACACCTTC. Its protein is CAITRDGIYGYTF.

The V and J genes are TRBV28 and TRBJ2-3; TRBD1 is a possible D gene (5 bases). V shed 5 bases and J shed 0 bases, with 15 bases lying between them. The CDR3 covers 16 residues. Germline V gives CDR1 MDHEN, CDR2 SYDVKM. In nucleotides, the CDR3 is TGTGCCAGCAGTCCCGCCCACAGGTCTAGCACAGATACGCAGTATTTT. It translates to CASSPAHRSSTDTQYF.

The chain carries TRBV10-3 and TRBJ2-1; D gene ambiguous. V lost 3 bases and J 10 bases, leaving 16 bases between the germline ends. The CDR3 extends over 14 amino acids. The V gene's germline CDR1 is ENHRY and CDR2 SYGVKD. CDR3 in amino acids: CAISETANDEEQFF. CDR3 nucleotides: TGTGCCATCAGTGAAACCGCTAATGATGAGGAGCAGTTCTTC.

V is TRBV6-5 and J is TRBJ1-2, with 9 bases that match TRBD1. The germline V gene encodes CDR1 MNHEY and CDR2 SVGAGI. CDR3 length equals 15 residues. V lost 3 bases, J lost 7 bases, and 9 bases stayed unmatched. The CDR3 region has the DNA TGTGCCAGCAGTTATTCCGACAGGGGGATGCGTGGCTACACCTTC. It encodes CASSYSDRGMRGYTF.

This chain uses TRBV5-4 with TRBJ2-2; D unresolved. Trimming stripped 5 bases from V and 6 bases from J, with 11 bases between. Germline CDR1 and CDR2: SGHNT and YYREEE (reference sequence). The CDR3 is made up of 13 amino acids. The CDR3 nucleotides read TGTGCCAGCAGACCGTTTGGGGCCGGGGAGCTGTTTTTT. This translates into CASRPFGAGELFF.